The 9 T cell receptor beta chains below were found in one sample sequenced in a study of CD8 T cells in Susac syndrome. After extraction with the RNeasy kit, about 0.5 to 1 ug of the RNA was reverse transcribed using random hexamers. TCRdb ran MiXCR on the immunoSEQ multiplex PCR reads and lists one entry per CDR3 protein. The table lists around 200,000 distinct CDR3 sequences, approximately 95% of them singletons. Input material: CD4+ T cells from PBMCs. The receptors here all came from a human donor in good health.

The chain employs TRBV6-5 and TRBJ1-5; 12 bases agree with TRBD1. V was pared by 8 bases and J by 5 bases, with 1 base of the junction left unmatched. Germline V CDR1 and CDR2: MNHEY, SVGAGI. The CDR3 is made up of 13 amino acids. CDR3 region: CASGTGGDQPQHF. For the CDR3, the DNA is TGTGCCAGCGGGACAGGGGGCGATCAGCCCCAGCATTTT.

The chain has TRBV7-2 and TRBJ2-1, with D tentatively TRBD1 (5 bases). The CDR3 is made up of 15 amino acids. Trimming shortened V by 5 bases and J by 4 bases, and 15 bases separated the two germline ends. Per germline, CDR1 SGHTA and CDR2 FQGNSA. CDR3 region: CASSPTGSEYNEQFF. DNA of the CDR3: TGTGCCAGCAGCCCCACAGGATCGGAATACAATGAGCAGTTCTTC.

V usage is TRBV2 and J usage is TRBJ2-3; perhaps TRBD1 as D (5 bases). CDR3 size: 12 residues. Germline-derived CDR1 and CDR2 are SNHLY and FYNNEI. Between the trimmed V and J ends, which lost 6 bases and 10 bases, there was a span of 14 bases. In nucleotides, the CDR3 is TGTGCCAGCAGAAACGAGCTAGGGGCGCAGTATTTT. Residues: CASRNELGAQYF.

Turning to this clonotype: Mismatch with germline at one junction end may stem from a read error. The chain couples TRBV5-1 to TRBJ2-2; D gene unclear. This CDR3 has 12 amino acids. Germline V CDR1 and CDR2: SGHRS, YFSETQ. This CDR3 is CASSFNSGELFF. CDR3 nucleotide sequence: TGCGCCAGCAGCTTTAACAGCGGGGAGCTGTTTTTT.

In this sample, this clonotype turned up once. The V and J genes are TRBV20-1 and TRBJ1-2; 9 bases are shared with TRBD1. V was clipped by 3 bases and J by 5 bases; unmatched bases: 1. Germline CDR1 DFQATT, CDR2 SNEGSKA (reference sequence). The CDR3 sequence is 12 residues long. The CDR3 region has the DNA TGCAGTGCTAGGGGACAGGGTTATGGCTACACCTTC. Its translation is CSARGQGYGYTF.

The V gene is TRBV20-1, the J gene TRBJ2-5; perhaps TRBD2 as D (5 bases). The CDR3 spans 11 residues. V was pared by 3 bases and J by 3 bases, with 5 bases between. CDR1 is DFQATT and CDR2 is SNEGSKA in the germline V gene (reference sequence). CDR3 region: CSASSEETQYF. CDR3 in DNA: TGCAGTGCTAGTAGCGAAGAGACCCAGTACTTC.

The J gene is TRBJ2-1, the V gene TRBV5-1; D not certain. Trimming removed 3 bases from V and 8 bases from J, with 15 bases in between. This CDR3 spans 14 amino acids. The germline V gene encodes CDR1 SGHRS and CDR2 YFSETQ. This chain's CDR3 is CASSSRWAQDEQFF. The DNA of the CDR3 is TGCGCCAGCAGCTCACGGTGGGCCCAGGATGAGCAGTTCTTC. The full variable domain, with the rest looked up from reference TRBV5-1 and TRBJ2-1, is KAGVTQTPRYLIKTRGQQVTLSCSPISGHRSVSWYQQTPGQGLQFLFEYFSETQRNKGNFPGRFSGRQFSNSRSEMNVSTLELGDSALYLCASSSRWAQDEQFFGPGTRLTVL.

The CDR3 region has the DNA TGTGCCACCAGCAGAGCTTTACTAGCGGACCGCACAGATACGCAGTATTTT. Encoded protein: CATSRALLADRTDTQYF. This chain links TRBV15 with TRBJ2-3, with TRBD2 matching 8 bases. Germline CDR1 LNHNV, CDR2 YYDKDF (reference sequence). The CDR3 covers 17 residues. V was pared by 1 base and J by 1 base, with 7 bases of the junction left unmatched.

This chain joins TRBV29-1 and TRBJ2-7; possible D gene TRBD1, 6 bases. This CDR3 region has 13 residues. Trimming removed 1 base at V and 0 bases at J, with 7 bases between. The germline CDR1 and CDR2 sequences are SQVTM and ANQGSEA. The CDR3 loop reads CSVEATGSYEQYV. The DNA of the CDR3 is TGCAGCGTTGAAGCGACAGGCTCCTACGAGCAGTACGTC.